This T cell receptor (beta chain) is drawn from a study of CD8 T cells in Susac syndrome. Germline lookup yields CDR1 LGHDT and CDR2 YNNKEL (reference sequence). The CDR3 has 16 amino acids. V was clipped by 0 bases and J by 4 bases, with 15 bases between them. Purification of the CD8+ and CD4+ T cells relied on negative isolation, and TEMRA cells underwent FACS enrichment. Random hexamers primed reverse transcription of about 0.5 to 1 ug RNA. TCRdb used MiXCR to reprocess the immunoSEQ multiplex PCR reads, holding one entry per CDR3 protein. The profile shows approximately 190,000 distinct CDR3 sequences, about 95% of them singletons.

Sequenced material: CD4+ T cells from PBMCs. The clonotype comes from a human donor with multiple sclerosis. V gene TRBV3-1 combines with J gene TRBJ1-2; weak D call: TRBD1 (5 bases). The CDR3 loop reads CASSQDPMGQTYGYTF. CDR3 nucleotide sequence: TGTGCCAGCAGCCAAGATCCGATGGGGCAGACCTATGGCTACACCTTC.